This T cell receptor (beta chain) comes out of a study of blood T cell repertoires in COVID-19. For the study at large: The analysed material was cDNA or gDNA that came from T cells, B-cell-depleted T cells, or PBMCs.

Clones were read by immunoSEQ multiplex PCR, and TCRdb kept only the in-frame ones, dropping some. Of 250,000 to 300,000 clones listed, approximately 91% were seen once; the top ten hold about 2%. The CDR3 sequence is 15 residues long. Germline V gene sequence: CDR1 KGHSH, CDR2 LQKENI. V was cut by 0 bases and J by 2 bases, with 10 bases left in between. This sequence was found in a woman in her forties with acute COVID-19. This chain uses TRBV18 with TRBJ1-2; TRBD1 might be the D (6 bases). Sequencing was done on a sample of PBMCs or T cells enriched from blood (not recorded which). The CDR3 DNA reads TGTGCCAGCTCACCACCGGGGACACCGAACTATGGCTACACCTTC. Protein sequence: CASSPPGTPNYGYTF.